This TCR beta chain was captured by sequencing in a study of blood T cell repertoires in COVID-19. Study at large: Specimens from acute and convalescent COVID-19 originated in the United States, Italy and Spain.

V was pared by 2 bases and J by 5 bases, with 10 bases between. CDR3 length equals 13 residues. Germline CDR1 reads GTSNPN; CDR2 reads SVGIG (reference sequence). The authors' processing: How many nucleated cells were present was estimated from reference gene primer amplification. The protocol was immunoSEQ multiplex PCR, while the TCRdb copy is restricted to in-frame clones and leaves out a portion. V and J calls and clone size are copied from that table; D and trimming were computed from the DNA. The data hold more than 95,000 clones, with about four fifths observed a single time. This receptor was obtained from a woman aged 70-85 years with acute or convalescent COVID-19. What was sequenced was peripheral blood. This chain uses TRBV30 with TRBJ2-1; tentatively, D is TRBD2 (6 bases). The DNA of the CDR3 is TGTGCCTGGAGTACCCGGAGGGACAATGAGCAGTTCTTC. Amino acids: CAWSTRRDNEQFF.